Each of the 10 T cell receptor beta chains below was sequenced from the same sample in a study of cytomegalovirus exposure and HLA in healthy donors. This PCR relied on a set of 60 Vbeta primers and 13 Jbeta primers. The assay was immunoSEQ multiplex PCR, and TCRdb's table has in-frame clones only and misses some. The sample lists 100,000 to 150,000 clones, 65% to 85% seen once, with roughly 4% in the top ten. What was sequenced was PBMCs. The receptors here all came from a man between 18 and 29 years old in good health and CMV-seropositive.

This clone was seen a few times. V is TRBV18 and J is TRBJ1-1, with D tentatively TRBD1 (5 bases). V was clipped by 1 base and J by 0 bases, with 12 bases between them. The CDR3 is made up of 16 amino acids. Germline lookup yields CDR1 KGHSH and CDR2 LQKENI. This CDR3 reads CASSPRSAGLNTEAFF. CDR3 in DNA: TGTGCCAGCTCACCACGGTCGGCAGGGTTGAACACTGAAGCTTTCTTT.

The chain joins TRBV2 to TRBJ2-1; weak D call: TRBD2 (7 bases). The V gene lost 11 bases and the J gene lost 10 bases, with 33 bases spanning the gap. This CDR3 spans 17 amino acids. In germline, CDR1 is SNHLY, CDR2 FYNNEI. Here the CDR3 DNA reads TGTGCCTCCCAGAGGGCTAGCGGAGGGGGACCCGACGTGGAGCAGTTCTTC. Its protein product is CASQRASGGGPDVEQFF.

J is TRBJ1-1 and V is TRBV9; 7 bases align to TRBD1. The V gene's germline CDR1 is SGDLS and CDR2 YYNGEE. This CDR3 comprises 16 residues. The ends lost 0 bases at V and 2 bases at J; junction bases unmatched: 7. CDR3 nucleotide sequence: TGTGCCAGCAGCGTAGGGATAGACAGGGCTAACACTGAAGCTTTCTTT. Protein product: CASSVGIDRANTEAFF.

The V call is TRBV5-1, the J call TRBJ2-1; 7 nucleotides agree with TRBD2. Trimming at V came to 2 bases and at J to 0 bases, leaving 2 bases not matched to a gene. This CDR3 comprises 15 residues. Germline values: CDR1 SGHRS, CDR2 YFSETQ. CDR3 protein: CASSFGGSSYNEQFF. CDR3 DNA: TGCGCCAGCAGCTTCGGCGGGAGCTCCTACAATGAGCAGTTCTTC.

V is TRBV2 and J is TRBJ1-1; no clear D gene. The CDR3 spans 17 residues. CDR1 is SNHLY and CDR2 is FYNNEI in the germline V gene. The V end was cut by 7 bases, the J end by 6 bases, with 27 bases between. In DNA form, the CDR3 reads TGTGCCAGCAAGCCGGGAATAGCGCCTCGAGGGTTTGCTGAAGCTTTCTTT. Translation gives CASKPGIAPRGFAEAFF.

This chain links TRBV19 with TRBJ1-1, with a weak D call TRBD1 (5 bases). The germline gives CDR1 LNHDA, CDR2 SQIVND (reference sequence). V was trimmed by 3 bases and J by 4 bases, leaving 18 bases between them. The CDR3 extends over 16 amino acids. The CDR3 bases are TGTGCCAGTAGTATCGGATCCAGGGTAATGAGCACTGAAGCTTTCTTT. This codes for CASSIGSRVMSTEAFF.

This clone was observed a handful of times. This sequence joins TRBV7-2 and TRBJ2-2; 8 bases are shared with TRBD1. CDR1 is SGHTA, CDR2 FQGNSA, per germline. V shed 4 bases, J shed 10 bases, and the junction held 8 bases outside the gene matches. CDR3 length equals 14 residues. CDR3 amino acids: CASSSANRGSELFF. DNA for the CDR3: TGTGCCAGCAGCTCCGCCAACAGGGGGTCGGAGCTGTTTTTT.

The V gene is TRBV7-9, the J gene TRBJ2-3; 7 nucleotides agree with TRBD2. This CDR3 is 14 amino acids long. Germline-derived CDR1 and CDR2 are SEHNR and FQNEAQ (reference sequence). The V segment lost 4 bases and the J segment 4 bases; nucleotides outside the gene matches: 5. The CDR3 reads CASSYVREADTQYF. In DNA, the CDR3 is TGTGCCAGCAGCTACGTACGGGAGGCAGATACGCAGTATTTT.

V is TRBV23-1 and J is TRBJ1-2, with D perhaps TRBD1 (6 bases). TRBV23-1 falls under the ORF class, with uncertain function. The germline V and J ends were trimmed by 8 bases and 12 bases, with 31 bases remaining between them. The CDR3 runs 16 residues. Here the CDR3 reads CASPISHKNTGIPHTF. CDR3 nucleotides: TGCGCCAGCCCCATTTCACACAAGAATACAGGGATACCCCACACCTTC.

This clone is judged medium-sized. The chain carries TRBV23-1 and TRBJ2-7; 7 bases are a match to TRBD1. TRBV23-1 is sorted into the ORF group, with uncertain function. V dropped 7 bases and J dropped 2; count of bases not matched to a gene: 8. There are 14 residues in the CDR3. CDR3 nucleotide sequence: TGCGCCAGCACCGACAGGGACACCCCCTACGAGCAGTACTTC. The encoded protein is CASTDRDTPYEQYF.